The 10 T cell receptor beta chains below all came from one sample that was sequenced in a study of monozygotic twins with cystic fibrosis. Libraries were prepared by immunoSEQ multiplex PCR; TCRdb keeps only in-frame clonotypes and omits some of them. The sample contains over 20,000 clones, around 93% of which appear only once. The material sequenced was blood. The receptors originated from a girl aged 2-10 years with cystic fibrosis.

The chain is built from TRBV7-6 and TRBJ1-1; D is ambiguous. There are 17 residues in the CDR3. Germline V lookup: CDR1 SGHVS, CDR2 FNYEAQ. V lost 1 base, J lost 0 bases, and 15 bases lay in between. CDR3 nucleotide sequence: TGTGCCAGCAGCTTAGACTCCCCGGTCTTCATGAACACTGAAGCTTTCTTT. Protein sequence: CASSLDSPVFMNTEAFF.

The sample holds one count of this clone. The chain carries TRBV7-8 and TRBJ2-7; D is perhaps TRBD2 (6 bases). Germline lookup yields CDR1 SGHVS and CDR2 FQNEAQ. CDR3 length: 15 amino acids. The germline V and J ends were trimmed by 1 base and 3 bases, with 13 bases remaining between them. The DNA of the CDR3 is TGTGCCAGCAGCTTAGTGGTGGGGGGATTCTACGAGCAGTACTTC. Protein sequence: CASSLVVGGFYEQYF.

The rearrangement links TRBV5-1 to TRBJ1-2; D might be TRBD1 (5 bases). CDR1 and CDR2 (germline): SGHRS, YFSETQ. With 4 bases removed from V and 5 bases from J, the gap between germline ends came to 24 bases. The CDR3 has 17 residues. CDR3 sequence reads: CASSHSDISGGWYGYTF. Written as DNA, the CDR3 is TGCGCCAGCAGCCATTCGGACATATCCGGGGGTTGGTATGGCTACACCTTC.

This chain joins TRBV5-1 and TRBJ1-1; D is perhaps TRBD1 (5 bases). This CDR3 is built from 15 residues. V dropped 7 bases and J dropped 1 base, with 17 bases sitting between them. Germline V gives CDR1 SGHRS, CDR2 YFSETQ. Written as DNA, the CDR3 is TGCGCCAGCTCACAACTAGGGACGGAGAACACTGAAGCTTTCTTT. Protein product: CASSQLGTENTEAFF.

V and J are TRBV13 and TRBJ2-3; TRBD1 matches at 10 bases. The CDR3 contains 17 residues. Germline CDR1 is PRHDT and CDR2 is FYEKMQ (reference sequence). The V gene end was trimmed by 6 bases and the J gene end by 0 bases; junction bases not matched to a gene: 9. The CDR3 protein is CASSRTGGDPSTDTQYF. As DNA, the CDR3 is TGTGCCAGCAGTCGGACAGGGGGTGATCCGAGCACAGATACGCAGTATTTT.

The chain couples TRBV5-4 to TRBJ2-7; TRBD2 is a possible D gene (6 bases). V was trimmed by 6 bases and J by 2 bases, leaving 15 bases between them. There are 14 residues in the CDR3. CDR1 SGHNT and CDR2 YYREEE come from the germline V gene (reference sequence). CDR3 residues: CASTQSSATYEQYF. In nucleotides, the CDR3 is TGTGCCAGCACGCAGTCTAGCGCAACCTACGAGCAGTACTTC.

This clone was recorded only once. The CDR3 here is CASSRIQGNQPQHF. In DNA form, the CDR3 reads TGTGCCAGCAGTAGAATACAGGGGAACCAGCCCCAGCATTTT. The chain carries TRBV2 and TRBJ1-5, with 7 bases that match TRBD1. V lost 5 bases to trimming and J lost 7 bases; unmatched junction nucleotides: 8. The CDR3 is 14 residues long. Germline CDR1 SNHLY, CDR2 FYNNEI.

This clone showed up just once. The CDR3 coding sequence is TGCGCCAGCAGCCAAGCTAGCGGGGGGGCCCATGAGCAGTTCTTC. It encodes CASSQASGGAHEQFF. V is TRBV4-1 and J is TRBJ2-1; 12 bases match TRBD2. Germline CDR1 reads MGHRA; CDR2 reads YSYEKL. V lost 1 base to trimming and J lost 8 bases; unmatched junction nucleotides: 3. The CDR3 is made up of 15 amino acids.

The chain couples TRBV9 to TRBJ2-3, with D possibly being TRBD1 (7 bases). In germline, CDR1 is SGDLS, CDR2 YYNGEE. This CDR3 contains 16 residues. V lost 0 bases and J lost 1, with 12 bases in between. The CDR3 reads CASSVVRGTGTDTQYF. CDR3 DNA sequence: TGTGCCAGCAGCGTAGTGCGCGGGACAGGCACAGATACGCAGTATTTT.

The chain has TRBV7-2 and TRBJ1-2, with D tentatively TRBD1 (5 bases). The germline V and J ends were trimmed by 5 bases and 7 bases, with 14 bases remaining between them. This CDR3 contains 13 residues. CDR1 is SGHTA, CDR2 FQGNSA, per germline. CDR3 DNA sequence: TGTGCCAGCAGCCCTTCGACAGCAGGTGGCTACACCTTC. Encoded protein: CASSPSTAGGYTF.